What follows are 27 T cell receptor beta chains derived from one specimen sequenced in a study of blood T cells in healthy people across ages. Primed by a sample-barcoded 5' primer and a J-beta primer mix, a second PCR proceeded for 7 to 11 cycles. TCRdb ran MiXCR on the 5' RACE reads and lists one entry per CDR3 protein. The sample has roughly 800,000 distinct CDR3 sequences, 58% seen once. The sample comprised blood. These receptors were taken from a man younger than 45 in good health.

Worth noting for this clonotype: A read error may explain this, as a much larger clone is one base away. V is TRBV12-3 or TRBV12-4 and J is TRBJ2-1; no reliable D call. CDR3 length: 11 residues. This CDR3 reads CTSSLGRQQFF. CDR3 DNA sequence: TGTACCAGCAGTTTAGGACGTCAGCAGTTCTTC.

This clonotype showed up just a few times. A clone one base away is much larger, so this may be a read error. V usage is TRBV4-3 and J usage is TRBJ2-4; perhaps D is TRBD1 or TRBD2 (5 bases each). V lost 1 base and J lost 7, with 17 bases in between. Germline V gene sequence: CDR1 LGHNA, CDR2 YSLEER. This CDR3 has 16 residues. In DNA, the CDR3 is TGCGCCAGCAGCCAAGGGGGACGCGGGCTGCGGAACATTCAGTACTTC. The encoded protein is CASSQGGRGLRNIQYF.

V and J are TRBV7-8 and TRBJ2-1; D may match TRBD1 or TRBD2 (5 bases each). Germline values: CDR1 SGHVS, CDR2 FQNEAQ. The CDR3 spans 15 residues. V shed 5 bases and J shed 7 bases, with 18 bases lying between them. CDR3 in amino acids: CASSPLGVRRNEQFF. CDR3 nucleotides: TGTGCCAGCAGCCCGCTGGGGGTCAGGAGGAATGAGCAGTTCTTC.

This clonotype was seen a few times. The chain combines TRBV7-2 with TRBJ2-3, with D possibly being TRBD2 (5 bases). Germline assignment: CDR1 SGHTA and CDR2 FQGNSA. This CDR3 is built from 16 residues. The V end was cut by 5 bases, the J end by 1 base, with 16 bases between. This CDR3 reads CASSPRVSGGTDTQYF. CDR3 bases: TGTGCCAGCAGCCCCCGTGTGTCCGGGGGCACAGATACGCAGTATTTT.

The CDR3: CASSSKGYENYGYTF. CDR3 nucleotide sequence: TGTGCCAGCAGCTCGAAGGGATATGAAAACTATGGCTACACCTTC. V and J are TRBV7-2 and TRBJ1-2; D gene unclear. Trimming removed 4 bases from V and 2 bases from J, with 14 bases in between. Germline assignment: CDR1 SGHTA and CDR2 FQGNSA. The CDR3 sequence is 15 residues long.

The chain is built from TRBV9 and TRBJ1-2; no firm D call. The CDR3 totals 13 residues. V dropped 1 base and J dropped 8 bases, with 12 bases sitting between them. Germline CDR1 SGDLS, CDR2 YYNGEE. In DNA, the CDR3 is TGTGCCAGCAGCGTATGGAACCTTGGCGGCTACACCTTC. Its translation: CASSVWNLGGYTF.

The chain carries TRBV29-1 and TRBJ1-4; the D is unclear. CDR1 SQVTM and CDR2 ANQGSEA come from the germline V gene. V was shortened by 4 bases and J by 8 bases, with 11 bases between the two germline ends. This CDR3 region has 12 residues. The CDR3 DNA sequence: TGCAGCGTTGTTGGGGTAAACGAAAAACTGTTTTTT. Translation gives CSVVGVNEKLFF.

The rearrangement links TRBV4-3 to TRBJ2-7; 8 nucleotides line up with TRBD2. V was clipped by 0 bases and J by 2 bases; unmatched bases: 6. This CDR3 has 16 amino acids. In germline, CDR1 is LGHNA, CDR2 YSLEER. The CDR3 here is CASSQDAGRVPYEQYF. CDR3 DNA sequence: TGCGCCAGCAGCCAAGACGCCGGGAGGGTACCCTACGAGCAGTACTTC.

V gene TRBV11-2 combines with J gene TRBJ2-1; tentatively, D is TRBD2 (7 bases). There are 17 residues in the CDR3. V was cut by 5 bases and J by 0 bases, with 17 bases left in between. The germline V gene has CDR1 SGHAT and CDR2 FQNNGV. CDR3 region: CASSPRGGLSSYNEQFF. DNA of the CDR3: TGTGCCAGCAGCCCTAGGGGGGGACTAAGCTCCTACAATGAGCAGTTCTTC.

This sequence joins TRBV29-1 and TRBJ2-3; unclear D gene. The germline V gene has CDR1 SQVTM and CDR2 ANQGSEA. V shed 4 bases and J shed 6 bases, with 17 bases lying between them. The CDR3 consists of 14 residues. CDR3 protein: CSVGARVIGDTQYF. The CDR3 DNA follows: TGCAGCGTTGGGGCCCGGGTGATTGGGGATACGCAGTATTTT.

This clonotype was observed a few times. The genes are TRBV11-3 and TRBJ2-4; D unresolved. The end of the DNA aligns better with TRBJ2-7, so the J call may be wrong. Germline-derived CDR1 and CDR2 are SGHNT and YENEEA. The CDR3 consists of 13 residues. CDR3 DNA sequence: TGTGCCAGCAGCTTTTCGCCCCTCGGCGAGCAGTACTTC. Translated: CASSFSPLGEQYF.

The chain recombines TRBV10-3 with TRBJ2-7, with TRBD1 identical over 9 bases. V lost 5 bases, J lost 7 bases, and 12 bases stayed unmatched. CDR1 is ENHRY and CDR2 is SYGVKD in the germline V gene. CDR3 length: 15 amino acids. CDR3 in DNA: TGTGCCATCAGTTCCGGGACAGGGTATCTCAATGAGCAGTACTTC. Protein sequence: CAISSGTGYLNEQYF.

This sequence joins TRBV20-1 and TRBJ2-3; 8 positions agree with TRBD2. From germline, CDR1 is DFQATT and CDR2 SNEGSKA (reference sequence). V was clipped by 7 bases and J by 4 bases; unmatched bases: 7. The CDR3 has 13 amino acids. The CDR3 loop reads CSGRAGAPDTQYF. The CDR3 DNA is TGCAGTGGGAGAGCGGGAGCCCCAGATACGCAGTATTTT.

Many counts were recorded for this clonotype. The junction departs from the called germline gene at one end, perhaps through a read error. The chain links TRBV29-1 to TRBJ2-7, with D uncertain. The CDR3 length is 11 residues. Germline assignment: CDR1 SQVTM and CDR2 ANQGSEA. CDR3 sequence reads: CSVEESFEQYF. The CDR3 DNA is TGCAGCGTTGAAGAGTCCTTCGAGCAGTACTTC.

This clonotype was picked up one time. The rearrangement uses TRBV4-1 and TRBJ2-7; 8 nucleotides agree with TRBD1. V shed 1 base, J shed 2 bases, and the junction held 13 bases outside the gene matches. CDR1 and CDR2 (germline): MGHRA, YSYEKL. The length of the CDR3 is 18 residues. CDR3 loop: CASSQVWGTGDVAYEQYF. The CDR3 nucleotides are TGCGCCAGCAGCCAAGTTTGGGGGACAGGCGACGTAGCCTACGAGCAGTACTTC.

There are a few counts of this clonotype. The V call is TRBV20-1, the J call TRBJ2-7; TRBD2 matches 10 bases. J gave up 2 bases and V 5 bases, and 3 bases lay outside the gene matches. Germline-derived CDR1 and CDR2 are DFQATT and SNEGSKA (reference sequence). This CDR3 has 13 residues. The CDR3 here is CSAFTSGTYEQYF. CDR3 nucleotides: TGCAGTGCTTTTACTAGCGGGACCTACGAGCAGTACTTC.

This clonotype appeared a few times. The chain couples TRBV5-1 to TRBJ2-6; D gene ambiguous. CDR3 length: 18 amino acids. The V and J ends lost 2 bases and 1 base respectively, with 16 bases between them. Germline V gene sequence: CDR1 SGHRS, CDR2 YFSETQ. CDR3 coding DNA: TGCGCCAGCAGCTTAACCATCGAGTGGGGATCTGGGGCCAACGTCCTGACTTTC. Its translation is CASSLTIEWGSGANVLTF.

The table lists this clonotype with many counts. V and J are TRBV12-3 or TRBV12-4 and TRBJ2-3; D remains unclear. The CDR3 has 10 residues. V lost 6 bases, J lost 6 bases, and 4 bases lay in between. The CDR3 sequence is CASSLDTQYF. In DNA, the CDR3 is TGTGCCAGCAGCTTGGATACGCAGTATTTT.

This sequence joins TRBV20-1 and TRBJ2-1, with TRBD2 as a possible D gene (6 bases). Germline loops: CDR1 DFQATT, CDR2 SNEGSKA (reference sequence). CDR3 size: 15 residues. The V end was cut by 3 bases, the J end by 1 base, with 13 bases between. CDR3 loop: CSARSGGGSYNEQFF. The CDR3, as DNA: TGCAGTGCTAGGTCCGGGGGTGGGTCCTACAATGAGCAGTTCTTC.

This sequence joins TRBV9 and TRBJ1-1; 7 bases fit TRBD1. Germline CDR1 reads SGDLS; CDR2 reads YYNGEE. The V segment lost 3 bases and the J segment 5 bases; nucleotides outside the gene matches: 4. The CDR3 length is 13 residues. As DNA, the CDR3 is TGTGCCAGCAGCGGACAGGGTTCGACTGAAGCTTTCTTT. It specifies CASSGQGSTEAFF. The variable domain in full, completed from reference TRBV9 and TRBJ1-1, reads DSGVTQTPKHLITATGQRVTLRCSPRSGDLSVYWYQQSLDQGLQFLIQYYNGEERAKGNILERFSAQQFPDLHSELNLSSLELGDSALYFCASSGQGSTEAFFGQGTRLTVV.

J is TRBJ2-5 and V is TRBV10-3; 7 bases agree with TRBD2. The V and J ends lost 11 bases and 5 bases, in that order; junction bases with no gene match: 11. Germline lookup yields CDR1 ENHRY and CDR2 SYGVKD. The CDR3 covers 13 residues. CDR3 sequence reads: CASGGGPRETQYF. DNA of the CDR3: TGTGCCTCGGGGGGAGGACCGCGGGAGACCCAGTACTTC.

The V call is TRBV11-2, the J call TRBJ2-1, with 7 positions matching TRBD1. This CDR3 spans 19 amino acids. CDR1 and CDR2 (germline): SGHAT, FQNNGV. V gave up 5 bases and J gave up 3 bases; unmatched junction bases: 19. The CDR3 reads CASSPSLTGDRLYYNEQFF. CDR3 sequence (DNA): TGTGCCAGCAGCCCAAGCCTGACCGGGGACAGACTTTACTACAATGAGCAGTTCTTC.

The rearrangement links TRBV4-1 to TRBJ2-3, with 9 bases that match TRBD2. V shed 0 bases, J shed 9 bases, and the junction held 10 bases outside the gene matches. The germline V gene encodes CDR1 MGHRA and CDR2 YSYEKL. CDR3 length equals 16 residues. The DNA of the CDR3 is TGCGCCAGCAGCCAAGATCAGATGGTAGCGGGAGACACGCAGTATTTT. It encodes CASSQDQMVAGDTQYF.

This clonotype came up once. This sequence joins TRBV6-6 and TRBJ2-7; D is perhaps TRBD1 (6 bases). Germline lookup yields CDR1 MNHNY and CDR2 SVGAGI (reference sequence). The V end lost 8 bases, the J end lost 3 bases, and 17 bases lay between the germline ends. The CDR3 sequence is 14 residues long. The CDR3 DNA sequence: TGTGCCAGCGGCGGGTCAGGGGAAAGCTACGAGCAGTACTTC. Encoded protein: CASGGSGESYEQYF.

The chain links TRBV29-1 to TRBJ1-2; 8 bases agree with TRBD1. CDR1 and CDR2 from the germline V gene are SQVTM and ANQGSEA. Trimming at V came to 8 bases and at J to 8 bases, leaving 10 bases not matched to a gene. The CDR3 is 12 residues long. The DNA of the CDR3 is TGCAGCCCCGCGACAGGGGAGGACGGCTACACCTTC. It codes for CSPATGEDGYTF.

The chain joins TRBV13 to TRBJ1-6; D remains unclear. The CDR3 is 14 amino acids. Germline V gene sequence: CDR1 PRHDT, CDR2 FYEKMQ (reference sequence). V shed 3 bases and J shed 8 bases, with 11 bases lying between them. CDR3 residues: CASSFGIPDSPLHF. In DNA, the CDR3 is TGTGCCAGCAGCTTTGGGATTCCGGATTCACCCCTCCACTTT.

This chain connects TRBV6-2 or TRBV6-3 to TRBJ1-6; TRBD1 is a possible D gene (5 bases). CDR1 MNHEY and CDR2 SVGEGT come from the germline V gene. The CDR3 contains 15 residues. V lost 6 bases and J 9 bases, leaving 18 bases between the germline ends. The CDR3 region is CASSRRTDGGSPLHF. The CDR3 region has the DNA TGTGCCAGCAGCCGACGGACCGACGGGGGTTCACCCCTCCACTTT.